This T cell receptor beta chain comes out of a study of T cell responses to AZD1222 COVID-19 vaccine. General study points: In the spike-specific TCR repertoire, nearly half reportedly target unmutated variant regions. Increased Spike-specific TCR breadth and depth were observed after two AZD1222 doses. Repertoires were sampled only after the peak T cell response. The sample set comprised mostly white British donors with more females, and clonal diversity was possibly underestimated.

The assay was immunoSEQ multiplex PCR, and TCRdb's table has in-frame clones only and misses some. Of over 110,000 clones listed, roughly 90% are singletons. The CDR3 runs to 14 residues. Trimming cost V 2 bases and J 5 bases, with 10 bases left between them. Per germline, CDR1 SGDLS and CDR2 YYNGEE. This clone was recorded only once. Its antigen is as yet unknown. This sequence originates from an adult in good health. Sequences were derived from peripheral blood, sampled on day 0 of AZD1222 vaccination. V gene TRBV9 combines with J gene TRBJ1-4, with no clear D. The CDR3 loop is CASSVESSNEKLFF. For the CDR3, the DNA is TGTGCCAGCAGCGTTGAGTCCAGCAATGAAAAACTGTTTTTT.